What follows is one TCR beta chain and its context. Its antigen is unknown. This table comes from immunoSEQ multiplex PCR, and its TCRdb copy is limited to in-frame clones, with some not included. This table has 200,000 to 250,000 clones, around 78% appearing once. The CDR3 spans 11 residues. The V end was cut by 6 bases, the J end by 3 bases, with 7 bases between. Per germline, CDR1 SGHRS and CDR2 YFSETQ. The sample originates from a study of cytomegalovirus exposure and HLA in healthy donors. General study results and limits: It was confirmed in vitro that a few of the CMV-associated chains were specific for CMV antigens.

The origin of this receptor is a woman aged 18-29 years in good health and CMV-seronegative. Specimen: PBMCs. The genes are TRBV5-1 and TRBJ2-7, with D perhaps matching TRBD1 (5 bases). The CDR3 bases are TGCGCCAGCAAAGGACACTACGAGCAGTACTTC. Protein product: CASKGHYEQYF.